The following is a T cell receptor beta chain sequence with its context. CDR3 size: 15 residues. V trimming: 0 bases; J trimming: 5 bases; junction bases outside the gene matches: 4. Germline-derived CDR1 and CDR2 are SGHKS and YYEKEE (reference sequence). Data came from immunoSEQ multiplex PCR; TCRdb stores just in-frame clones and leaves some out. Among 150,000 to 200,000 clones listed, about 87% were seen once. This specimen comes from a study of control samples from healthy donors and cancer patients. Sequencing was performed on blood. The chain has TRBV5-5 and TRBJ2-1, with 8 bases aligning to TRBD2. This TCR derives from a man in his thirties or forties in good health. CDR3 in DNA: TGTGCCAGCAGCTTGGTGCGGGGGGTTCACAATGAGCAGTTCTTC. Translated: CASSLVRGVHNEQFF.